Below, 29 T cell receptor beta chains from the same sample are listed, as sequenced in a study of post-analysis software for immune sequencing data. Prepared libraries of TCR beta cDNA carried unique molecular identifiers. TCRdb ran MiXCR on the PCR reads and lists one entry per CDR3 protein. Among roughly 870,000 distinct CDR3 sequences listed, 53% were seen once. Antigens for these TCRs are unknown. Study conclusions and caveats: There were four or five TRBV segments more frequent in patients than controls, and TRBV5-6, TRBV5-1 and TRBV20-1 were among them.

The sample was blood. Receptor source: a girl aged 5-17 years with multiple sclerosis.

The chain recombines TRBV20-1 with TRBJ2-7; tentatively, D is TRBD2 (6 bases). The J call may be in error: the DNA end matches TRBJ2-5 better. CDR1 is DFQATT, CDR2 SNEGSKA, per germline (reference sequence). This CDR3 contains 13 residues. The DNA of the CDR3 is TGCAGTGCCCGTCCGGGACTGCGGGAGACCCAGTACTTC. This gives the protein CSARPGLRETQYF.

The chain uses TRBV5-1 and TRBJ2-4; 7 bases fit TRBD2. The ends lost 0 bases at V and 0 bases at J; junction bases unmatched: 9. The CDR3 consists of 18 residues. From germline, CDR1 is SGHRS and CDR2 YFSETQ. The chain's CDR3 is CASSLAGASGLAKNIQYF. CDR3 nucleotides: TGCGCCAGCAGCTTGGCTGGGGCTAGCGGCCTAGCCAAAAACATTCAGTACTTC.

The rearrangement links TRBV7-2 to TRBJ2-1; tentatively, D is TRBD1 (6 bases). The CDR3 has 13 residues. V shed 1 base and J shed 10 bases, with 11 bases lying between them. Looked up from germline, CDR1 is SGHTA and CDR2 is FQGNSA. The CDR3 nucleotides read TGTGCCAGCAGCTTAGTGAAGGGGGTAGAGCAGTTCTTC. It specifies CASSLVKGVEQFF.

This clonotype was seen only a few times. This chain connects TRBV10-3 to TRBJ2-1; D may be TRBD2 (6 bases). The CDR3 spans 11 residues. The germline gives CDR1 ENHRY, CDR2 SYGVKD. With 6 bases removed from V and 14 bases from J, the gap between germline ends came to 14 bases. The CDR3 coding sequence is TGTGCCATCAGCAAGGACGGGGGAGAGTTCTTC. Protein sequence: CAISKDGGEFF.

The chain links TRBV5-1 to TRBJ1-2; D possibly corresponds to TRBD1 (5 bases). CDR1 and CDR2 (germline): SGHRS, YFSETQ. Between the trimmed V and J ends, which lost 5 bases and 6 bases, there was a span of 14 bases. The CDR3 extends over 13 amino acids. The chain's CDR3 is CASRGRAENGYTF. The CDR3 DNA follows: TGCGCCAGCAGGGGCAGGGCGGAGAATGGCTACACCTTC.

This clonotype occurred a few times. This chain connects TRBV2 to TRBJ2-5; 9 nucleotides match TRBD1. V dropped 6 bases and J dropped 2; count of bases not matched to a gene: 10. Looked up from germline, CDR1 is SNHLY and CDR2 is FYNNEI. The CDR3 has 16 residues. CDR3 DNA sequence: TGTGCCAGCAGACAGGGGGCCTCGAGGTCTCAAGAGACCCAGTACTTC. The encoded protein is CASRQGASRSQETQYF.

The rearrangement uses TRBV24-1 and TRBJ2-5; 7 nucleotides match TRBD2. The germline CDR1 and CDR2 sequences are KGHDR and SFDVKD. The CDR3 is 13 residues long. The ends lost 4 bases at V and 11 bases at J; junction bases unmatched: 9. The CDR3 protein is CATSDTPGGEQYF. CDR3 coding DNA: TGTGCCACCAGTGACACCCCGGGGGGTGAGCAGTACTTC.

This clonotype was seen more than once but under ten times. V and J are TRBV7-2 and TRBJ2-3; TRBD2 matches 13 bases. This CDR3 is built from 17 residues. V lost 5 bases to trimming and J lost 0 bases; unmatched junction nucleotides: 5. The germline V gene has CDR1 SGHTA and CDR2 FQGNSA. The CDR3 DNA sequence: TGTGCCAGCAGCCCGTGGGGACTAGCGGGGAGCACAGATACGCAGTATTTT. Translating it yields CASSPWGLAGSTDTQYF. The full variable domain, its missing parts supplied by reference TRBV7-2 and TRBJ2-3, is GAGVSQSPSNKVTEKGKDVELRCDPISGHTALYWYRQSLGQGLEFLIYFQGNSAPDKSGLPSDRFSAERTGGSVSTLTIQRTQQEDSAVYLCASSPWGLAGSTDTQYFGPGTRLTVL.

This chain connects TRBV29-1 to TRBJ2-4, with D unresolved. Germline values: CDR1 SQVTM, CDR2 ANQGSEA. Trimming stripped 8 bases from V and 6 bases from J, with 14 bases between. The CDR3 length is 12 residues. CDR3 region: CSTVGRLNIQYF. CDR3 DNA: TGCAGCACAGTGGGCAGGTTAAACATTCAGTACTTC. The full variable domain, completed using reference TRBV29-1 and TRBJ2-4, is SAVISQKPSRDICQRGTSLTIQCQVDSQVTMMFWYRQQPGQSLTLIATANQGSEATYESGFVIDKFPISRPNLTFSTLTVSNMSPEDSSIYLCSTVGRLNIQYFGAGTRLSVL.

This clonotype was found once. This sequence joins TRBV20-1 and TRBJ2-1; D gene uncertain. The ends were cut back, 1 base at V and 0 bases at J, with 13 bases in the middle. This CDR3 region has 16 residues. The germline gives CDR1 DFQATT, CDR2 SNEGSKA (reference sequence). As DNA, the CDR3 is TGCAGTGCTAGAGCTAGGGTCCGGAGCTCCTACAATGAGCAGTTCTTC. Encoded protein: CSARARVRSSYNEQFF.

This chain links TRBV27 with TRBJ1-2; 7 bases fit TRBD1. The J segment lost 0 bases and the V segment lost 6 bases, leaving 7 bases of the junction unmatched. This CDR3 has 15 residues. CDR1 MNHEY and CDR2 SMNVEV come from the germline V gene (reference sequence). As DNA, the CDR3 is TGTGCCAGCAGGCGGGGACAGCTCGCTAACTATGGCTACACCTTC. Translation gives CASRRGQLANYGYTF.

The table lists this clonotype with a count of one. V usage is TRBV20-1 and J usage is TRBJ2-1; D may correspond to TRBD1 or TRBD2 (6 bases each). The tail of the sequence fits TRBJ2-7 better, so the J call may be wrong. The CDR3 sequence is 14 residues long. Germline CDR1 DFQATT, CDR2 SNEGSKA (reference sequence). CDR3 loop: CSARPTGAYNEQYF. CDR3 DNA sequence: TGCAGTGCTAGGCCCACGGGGGCCTACAATGAGCAGTACTTC.

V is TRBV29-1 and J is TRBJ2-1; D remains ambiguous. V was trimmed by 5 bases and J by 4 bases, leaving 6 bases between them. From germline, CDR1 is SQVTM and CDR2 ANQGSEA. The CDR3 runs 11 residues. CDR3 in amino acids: CSVRQYNEQFF. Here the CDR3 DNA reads TGCAGCGTTCGGCAGTACAATGAGCAGTTCTTC.

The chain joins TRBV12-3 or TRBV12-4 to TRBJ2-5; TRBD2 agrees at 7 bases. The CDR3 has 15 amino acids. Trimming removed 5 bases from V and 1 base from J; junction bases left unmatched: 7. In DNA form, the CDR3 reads TGTGCCAGCAGTGCCCCGGGAGGATTCCAAGAGACCCAGTACTTC. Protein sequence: CASSAPGGFQETQYF.

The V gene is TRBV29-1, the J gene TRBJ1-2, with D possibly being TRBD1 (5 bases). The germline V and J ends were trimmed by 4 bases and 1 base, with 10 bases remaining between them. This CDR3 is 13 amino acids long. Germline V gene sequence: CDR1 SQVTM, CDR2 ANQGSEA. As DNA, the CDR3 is TGCAGCGTTGCCAACGGGGGTAACTATGGCTACACCTTC. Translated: CSVANGGNYGYTF.

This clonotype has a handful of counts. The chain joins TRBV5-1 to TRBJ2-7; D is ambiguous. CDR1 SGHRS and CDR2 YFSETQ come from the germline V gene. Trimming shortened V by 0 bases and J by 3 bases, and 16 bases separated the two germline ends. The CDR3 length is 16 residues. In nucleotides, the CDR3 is TGCGCCAGCAGCTTGGCCGTTTCGACCTTCGTCTACGAGCAGTACTTC. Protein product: CASSLAVSTFVYEQYF.

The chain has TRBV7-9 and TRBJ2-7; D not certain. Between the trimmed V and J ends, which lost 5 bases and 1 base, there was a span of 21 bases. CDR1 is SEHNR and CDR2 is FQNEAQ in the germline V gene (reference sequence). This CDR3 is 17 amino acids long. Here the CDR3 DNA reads TGTGCCAGCAGCAAAAACGGTGTGGTTGGCAGGTCCTACGAGCAGTACTTC. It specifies CASSKNGVVGRSYEQYF.

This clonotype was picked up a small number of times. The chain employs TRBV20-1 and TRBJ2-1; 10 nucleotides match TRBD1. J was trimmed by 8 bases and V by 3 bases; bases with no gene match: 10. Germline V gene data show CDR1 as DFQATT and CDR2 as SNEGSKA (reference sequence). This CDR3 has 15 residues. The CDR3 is CSARDYGTGVDEQFF. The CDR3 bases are TGCAGTGCTAGGGATTACGGGACAGGGGTCGATGAGCAGTTCTTC.

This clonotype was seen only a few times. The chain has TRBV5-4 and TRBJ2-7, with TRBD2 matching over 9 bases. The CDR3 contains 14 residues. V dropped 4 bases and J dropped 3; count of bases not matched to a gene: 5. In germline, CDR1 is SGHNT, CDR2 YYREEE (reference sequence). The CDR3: CASSSSGGHYEQYF. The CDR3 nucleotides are TGTGCCAGCAGCAGTAGCGGGGGACACTACGAGCAGTACTTC. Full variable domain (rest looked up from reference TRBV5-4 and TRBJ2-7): ETGVTQSPTHLIKTRGQQVTLRCSSQSGHNTVSWYQQALGQGPQFIFQYYREEENGRGNFPPRFSGLQFPNYSSELNVNALELDDSALYLCASSSSGGHYEQYFGPGTRLTVT.

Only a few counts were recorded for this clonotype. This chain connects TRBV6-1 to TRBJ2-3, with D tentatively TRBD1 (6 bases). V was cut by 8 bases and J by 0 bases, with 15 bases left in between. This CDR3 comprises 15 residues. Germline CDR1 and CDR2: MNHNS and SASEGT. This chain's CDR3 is CASLGWDTSTDTQYF. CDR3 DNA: TGTGCCAGCTTAGGTTGGGACACTAGCACAGATACGCAGTATTTT.

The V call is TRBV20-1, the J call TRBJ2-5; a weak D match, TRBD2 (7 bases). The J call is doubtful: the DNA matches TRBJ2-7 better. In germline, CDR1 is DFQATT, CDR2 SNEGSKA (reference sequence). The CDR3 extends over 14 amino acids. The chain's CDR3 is CSAEDGGRRHEQYF. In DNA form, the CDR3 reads TGCAGTGCCGAAGACGGGGGGCGTCGCCACGAGCAGTACTTC.

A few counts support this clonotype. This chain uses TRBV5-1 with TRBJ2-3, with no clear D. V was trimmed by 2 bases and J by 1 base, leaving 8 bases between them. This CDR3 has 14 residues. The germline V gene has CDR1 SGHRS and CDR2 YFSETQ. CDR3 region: CASSFRARTDTQYF. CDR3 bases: TGCGCCAGCAGCTTTCGAGCGCGCACAGATACGCAGTATTTT.

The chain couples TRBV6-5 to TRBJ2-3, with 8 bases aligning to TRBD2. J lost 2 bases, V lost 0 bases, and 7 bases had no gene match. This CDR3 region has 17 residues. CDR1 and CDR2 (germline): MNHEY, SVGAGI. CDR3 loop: CASSYSRGGGFTDTQYF. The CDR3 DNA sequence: TGTGCCAGCAGTTACTCGAGGGGCGGGGGGTTCACAGATACGCAGTATTTT.

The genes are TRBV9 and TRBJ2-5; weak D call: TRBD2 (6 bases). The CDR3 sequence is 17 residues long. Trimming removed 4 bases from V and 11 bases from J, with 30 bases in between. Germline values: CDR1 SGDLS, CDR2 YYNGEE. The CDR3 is CASSPGARGTGVWEQYF. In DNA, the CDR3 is TGTGCCAGCAGCCCCGGAGCGCGCGGGACGGGGGTATGGGAGCAGTACTTC. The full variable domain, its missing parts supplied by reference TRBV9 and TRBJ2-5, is DSGVTQTPKHLITATGQRVTLRCSPRSGDLSVYWYQQSLDQGLQFLIQYYNGEERAKGNILERFSAQQFPDLHSELNLSSLELGDSALYFCASSPGARGTGVWEQYFGPGTRLLVL.

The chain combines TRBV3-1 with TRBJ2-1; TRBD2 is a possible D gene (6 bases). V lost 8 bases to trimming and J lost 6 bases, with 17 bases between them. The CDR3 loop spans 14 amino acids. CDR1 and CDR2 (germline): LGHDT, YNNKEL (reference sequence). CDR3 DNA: TGTGCCAGCGGCCCCCACGGGGGAGCCAATGAGCAGTTCTTC. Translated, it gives CASGPHGGANEQFF.

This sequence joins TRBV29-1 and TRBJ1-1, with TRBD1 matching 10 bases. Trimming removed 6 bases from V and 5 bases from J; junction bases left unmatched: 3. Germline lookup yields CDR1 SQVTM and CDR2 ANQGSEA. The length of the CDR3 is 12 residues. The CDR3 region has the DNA TGCAGCGTGGGACAGGGGAAGACTGAAGCTTTCTTT. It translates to CSVGQGKTEAFF.

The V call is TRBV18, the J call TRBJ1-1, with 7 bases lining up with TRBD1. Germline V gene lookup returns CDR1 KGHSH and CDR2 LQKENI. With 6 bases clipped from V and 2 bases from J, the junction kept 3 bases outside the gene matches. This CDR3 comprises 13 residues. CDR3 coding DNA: TGTGCCAGCTCGCAGGGGGTAAACACTGAAGCTTTCTTT. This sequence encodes CASSQGVNTEAFF.

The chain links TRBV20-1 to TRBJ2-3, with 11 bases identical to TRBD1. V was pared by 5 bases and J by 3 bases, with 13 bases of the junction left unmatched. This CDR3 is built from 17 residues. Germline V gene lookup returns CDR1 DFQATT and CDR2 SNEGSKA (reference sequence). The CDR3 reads CSAFRDRGSLRTDTQYF. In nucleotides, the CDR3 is TGCAGTGCTTTCCGGGACAGGGGGTCCTTAAGAACAGATACGCAGTATTTT.

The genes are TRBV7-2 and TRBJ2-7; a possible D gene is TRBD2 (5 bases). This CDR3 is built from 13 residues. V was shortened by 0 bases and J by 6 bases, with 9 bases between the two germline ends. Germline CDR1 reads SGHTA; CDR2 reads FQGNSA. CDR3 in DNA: TGTGCCAGCAGCTTAGCATCGGGGTCCGAGCAGTACTTC. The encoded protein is CASSLASGSEQYF.